Presented here are 15 T cell receptor beta chains from one specimen sequenced in a study of T cell changes during pregnancy in multiple sclerosis. Clones were read by immunoSEQ multiplex PCR, and TCRdb kept only the in-frame ones, dropping some. The sample has about 24,000 clones, more than 90% seen once; the top ten hold more than 7.5%. The specimen was CD8+ T cells from peripheral blood mononuclear cells, collected in the third trimester of pregnancy. These receptors were collected from a female donor in good health, enrolled as a control in a pregnancy study.

This chain connects TRBV9 to TRBJ2-3, with 8 bases identical to TRBD2. V lost 0 bases to trimming and J lost 5 bases; unmatched junction nucleotides: 20. Looked up from germline, CDR1 is SGDLS and CDR2 is YYNGEE. CDR3 size: 20 residues. CDR3 nucleotides: TGTGCCAGCAGCGTAGAGGCGAGGGGGACGGGGAGCGGGGGATTAGATACGCAGTATTTT. Its protein product is CASSVEARGTGSGGLDTQYF.

Of note for this clone: Other nucleotide sequences in the sample specify the same CDR3. The chain joins TRBV29-1 to TRBJ1-1; TRBD1 might be the D (6 bases). Trimming stripped 7 bases from V and 5 bases from J, with 23 bases between. CDR1 SQVTM and CDR2 ANQGSEA come from the germline V gene. The CDR3 extends over 15 amino acids. CDR3 region: CSARGGGAAWTEAFF. CDR3 nucleotide sequence: TGCAGCGCCCGAGGCGGGGGCGCCGCGTGGACTGAAGCTTTCTTT.

In its sample, this clone was seen once. CDR3 residues: CASSPGTSNEKLFF. The CDR3 nucleotides are TGCGCCAGCAGCCCCGGGACTAGCAATGAAAAACTGTTTTTT. This chain uses TRBV5-1 with TRBJ1-4, with D possibly TRBD1 on 5 matching bases. The length of the CDR3 is 14 residues. With 4 bases removed from V and 5 bases from J, the gap between germline ends came to 12 bases. Germline V gives CDR1 SGHRS, CDR2 YFSETQ.

The CDR3 reads CASSYIRSTDTQYF. In nucleotides, the CDR3 is TGTGCCAGCAGTTACATCCGGAGCACAGATACGCAGTATTTT. The rearrangement joins TRBV6-5 to TRBJ2-3; D unresolved. The germline V and J ends were trimmed by 2 bases and 0 bases, with 6 bases remaining between them. This CDR3 has 14 residues. Germline loops: CDR1 MNHEY, CDR2 SVGAGI.

The chain uses TRBV7-3 and TRBJ2-5; tentatively, D is TRBD1 (6 bases). Germline-derived CDR1 and CDR2 are SGHTA and FQGTGA. Trimming took off 5 bases at V and 10 bases at J, with 17 bases between the two ends. CDR3 length: 13 amino acids. The CDR3 loop is CASSPIQGTYQYF. The CDR3 DNA is TGTGCCAGCAGCCCCATACAGGGAACGTACCAGTACTTC.

This clone was counted once. The J gene is TRBJ1-1, the V gene TRBV2, with a tentative D call TRBD1 (5 bases). This CDR3 is 11 amino acids long. Germline CDR1 is SNHLY and CDR2 is FYNNEI. The V end was cut by 10 bases, the J end by 4 bases, with 10 bases between. The CDR3 spells CAIQVRTEAFF. The CDR3 bases are TGTGCCATACAGGTTCGCACTGAAGCTTTCTTT.

The chain is built from TRBV6-5 and TRBJ2-7, with 7 bases fitting TRBD2. The CDR3 contains 15 residues. Germline V gene data show CDR1 as MNHEY and CDR2 as SVGAGI. V lost 5 bases, J lost 3 bases, and 10 bases stayed unmatched. This chain's CDR3 is CASSTSGVLNYEQYF. As DNA, the CDR3 is TGTGCCAGCAGTACCAGCGGGGTCTTAAACTACGAGCAGTACTTC.

The chain has TRBV7-9 and TRBJ2-6; 8 bases line up with TRBD1. Germline-derived CDR1 and CDR2 are SEHNR and FQNEAQ (reference sequence). The V and J ends lost 3 bases and 1 base, in that order; junction bases with no gene match: 5. The CDR3 has 17 amino acids. The CDR3 is CASSLTGENSGANVLTF. Here the CDR3 DNA reads TGTGCCAGCAGCTTGACAGGGGAAAATTCTGGGGCCAACGTCCTGACTTTC.

The chain employs TRBV29-1 and TRBJ2-1; 10 positions agree with TRBD2. Unmatched junction bases numbered 18, after V lost 4 bases and J lost 9 bases. The CDR3 extends over 17 amino acids. Germline CDR1 is SQVTM and CDR2 is ANQGSEA. CDR3 sequence: CSVGPMGTSGNVGEQFF. The CDR3 nucleotides read TGCAGCGTTGGGCCCATGGGAACTAGCGGGAACGTTGGTGAGCAGTTCTTC.

In this sample, this clone turned up a few times. CDR3 region: CASSSSTREKLFF. In nucleotides, the CDR3 is TGTGCCAGCAGCTCCTCCACGCGGGAAAAACTGTTTTTT. The chain recombines TRBV7-9 with TRBJ1-4, with D unresolved. This CDR3 contains 13 residues. V dropped 4 bases and J dropped 8 bases, with 11 bases sitting between them. Per the germline V gene, CDR1 is SEHNR and CDR2 is FQNEAQ (reference sequence).

This CDR3 is CSVDEADEQYF. The CDR3 nucleotides are TGCAGCGTTGACGAAGCGGACGAGCAGTACTTC. The chain joins TRBV29-1 to TRBJ2-7, with D possibly matching TRBD2 (5 bases). The CDR3 is 11 amino acids. V was clipped by 3 bases and J by 5 bases, with 8 bases between them. CDR1 is SQVTM and CDR2 is ANQGSEA in the germline V gene.

Only one count was recorded for this clone. The chain uses TRBV29-1 and TRBJ2-1, with a weak D call TRBD2 (6 bases). The V end lost 4 bases, the J end lost 8 bases, and 18 bases lay between the germline ends. Germline CDR1 is SQVTM and CDR2 is ANQGSEA. The CDR3 contains 14 residues. CDR3 residues: CSVGRLGRQDEQFF. Written as DNA, the CDR3 is TGCAGCGTTGGCCGACTAGGGAGGCAGGATGAGCAGTTCTTC.

V is TRBV11-2 and J is TRBJ1-3; 7 bases align to TRBD1. The trim removed 1 base at V and 2 bases at J, leaving 5 bases unmatched. The CDR3 length is 16 residues. Looked up from germline, CDR1 is SGHAT and CDR2 is FQNNGV. The CDR3 region is CASSLVGTVPGNTIYF. In nucleotides, the CDR3 is TGTGCCAGCAGCTTAGTCGGGACAGTTCCTGGAAACACCATATATTTT.

This clone was counted only a few times. The chain has TRBV6-4 and TRBJ2-1; tentative D call: TRBD1 (6 bases). Germline loops: CDR1 MRHNA, CDR2 SNTAGT. The CDR3 is made up of 16 amino acids. Trimming took 0 bases from V and 9 from J, leaving 18 bases between them. CDR3 residues: CASSDSQQGNLGEQFF. CDR3 nucleotide sequence: TGTGCCAGCAGTGACTCTCAACAGGGAAACTTAGGTGAGCAGTTCTTC.

This clone was recorded once. The chain carries TRBV2 and TRBJ1-1; possible D gene TRBD1, 5 bases. Trimming took 3 bases from V and 2 from J, leaving 10 bases between them. The CDR3 is made up of 14 amino acids. CDR1 SNHLY and CDR2 FYNNEI come from the germline V gene. The CDR3 sequence: CASSELGGNTEAFF. In DNA form, the CDR3 reads TGTGCCAGCAGTGAGTTGGGGGGAAACACTGAAGCTTTCTTT.